The 32 T cell receptor beta chains in this list originate from one sample, sequenced in a study of blood T cell repertoires in COVID-19. Method: immunoSEQ multiplex PCR; TCRdb's copy keeps in-frame clones and lacks some. The sample has about 230,000 clones; 80% to 90% are singletons. Sequencing was done on a sample of peripheral blood. These receptors were taken from a man between 45 and 60 years old with COVID-19, enrolled during active disease.

The V gene is TRBV19, the J gene TRBJ1-4; 7 nucleotides match TRBD1. CDR3 size: 14 residues. The V segment lost 4 bases and the J segment 7 bases; nucleotides outside the gene matches: 6. Germline V gene lookup returns CDR1 LNHDA and CDR2 SQIVND (reference sequence). CDR3 amino acids: CASSTDRVTEKLFF. Here the CDR3 DNA reads TGTGCCAGTAGTACCGACAGGGTAACTGAAAAACTGTTTTTT.

This chain uses TRBV3-1 (or the pseudogene TRBV3-2) with TRBJ2-1; 8 positions match TRBD2. V trimming: 3 bases; J trimming: 7 bases; junction bases outside the gene matches: 8. CDR1 and CDR2 from the germline V gene are LGHDT and YNNKEL (reference sequence). The CDR3 consists of 15 residues. In nucleotides, the CDR3 is TGTGCCAGCAGCCAGCCGGGACTAGTCGGGAATGAGCAGTTCTTC. The encoded protein is CASSQPGLVGNEQFF.

V gene TRBV6-5 combines with J gene TRBJ1-3; 7 bases match TRBD1. Germline V lookup: CDR1 MNHEY, CDR2 SVGAGI. V gave up 7 bases and J gave up 2 bases; unmatched junction bases: 5. The CDR3 extends over 14 amino acids. The CDR3 DNA is TGTGCCAGCAACAGGGGTGGACCTGGAAACACCATATATTTT. This codes for CASNRGGPGNTIYF.

This clone was counted between two and nine times. The genes are TRBV27 and TRBJ2-7; maybe TRBD2 (5 bases). The germline V gene encodes CDR1 MNHEY and CDR2 SMNVEV (reference sequence). The CDR3 extends over 15 amino acids. V lost 6 bases, J lost 4 bases, and 19 bases lay in between. The CDR3 sequence is CASRTWASREYEQYF. The CDR3 nucleotides are TGTGCCAGCAGAACGTGGGCTAGCCGAGAGTACGAGCAGTACTTC.

The chain uses TRBV25-1 and TRBJ1-1; weak D call: TRBD1 (6 bases). Germline CDR1 MGHDK, CDR2 SYGVNS. The CDR3 covers 15 residues. Trimming cost V 4 bases and J 6 bases, with 18 bases left between them. CDR3 region: CASSGFRGAGAEAFF. CDR3 DNA: TGTGCCAGCAGTGGATTTAGGGGCGCAGGGGCTGAAGCTTTCTTT.

With regard to this clone: Germline is not matched at one junction end, which may reflect a read error. The chain combines TRBV6-5 with TRBJ2-2; 7 bases match TRBD2. Germline V gene data show CDR1 as MNHEY and CDR2 as SVGAGI. This CDR3 is 14 amino acids long. This CDR3 reads CANNPSGDTGELLF. The CDR3 DNA reads TGTGCCAACAACCCTAGCGGCGACACCGGGGAGCTGCTTTTT.

A few counts support this clone. One end of the junction varies from germline; a read error may be responsible. V is TRBV7-3 and J is TRBJ1-5; D not certain. The CDR3 contains 13 residues. CDR1 is SGHTA, CDR2 FQGTGA, per germline. CDR3 coding DNA: TGTGCCAGCAGTTTAACACCCGGGCAGCCCCAGCATTTT. It translates to CASSLTPGQPQHF.

The CDR3 DNA sequence: TGTGCCAGCAGCCATGGGACAGCTCGTAGGAATGAGCAGTTCTTC. It encodes CASSHGTARRNEQFF. The rearrangement uses TRBV11-3 and TRBJ2-1, with TRBD1 identical over 7 bases. The junction had 11 bases not matched to a gene; V was cut back by 5 bases and J by 7 bases. Germline CDR1 and CDR2: SGHNT and YENEEA. The CDR3 runs to 15 residues. The complete variable domain, with remaining parts taken from reference TRBV11-3 and TRBJ2-1, reads EAGVVQSPRYKIIEKKQPVAFWCNPISGHNTLYWYLQNLGQGPELLIRYENEEAVDDSQLPKDRFSAERLKGVDSTLKIQPAELGDSAVYLCASSHGTARRNEQFFGPGTRLTVL.

The V call is TRBV2, the J call TRBJ2-1; 8 nucleotides align to TRBD2. With V trimmed by 6 bases and J by 8 bases, 3 bases remained unmatched. The CDR3 runs to 12 residues. Germline loops: CDR1 SNHLY, CDR2 FYNNEI. CDR3 in DNA: TGTGCCAGCAGGCGGGAGGAGCATGAGCAGTTCTTC. Amino acids: CASRREEHEQFF. Supplemented by reference TRBV2 and TRBJ2-1, the full variable domain reads EPEVTQTPSHQVTQMGQEVILRCVPISNHLYFYWYRQILGQKVEFLVSFYNNEISEKSEIFDDQFSVERPDGSNFTLKIRSTKLEDSAMYFCASRREEHEQFFGPGTRLTVL.

The chain recombines TRBV9 with TRBJ1-2; 8 bases agree with TRBD1. Trimming took 2 bases from V and 4 from J; bases not matched to a gene: 10. The CDR3 runs to 16 residues. Germline V gene data show CDR1 as SGDLS and CDR2 as YYNGEE. The CDR3 bases are TGTGCCAGCAGCGTGGAAGCAGGGGGCATGGGCTATGGCTACACCTTC. Its translation: CASSVEAGGMGYGYTF.

The chain has TRBV12-5 and TRBJ2-3; D is perhaps TRBD2 (6 bases). V lost 8 bases and J 2 bases, leaving 14 bases between the germline ends. The CDR3 spans 14 residues. Germline V CDR1 and CDR2: LGHNT, FRNRAP. CDR3 in DNA: TGTGCTAGTAAAAGGGCTAGCGCCACAGATACGCAGTATTTT. The encoded protein is CASKRASATDTQYF.

The CDR3 sequence: CASTQSLGWTGQGNYGYTF. The CDR3 bases are TGTGCCAGCACCCAATCTCTCGGTTGGACGGGACAGGGGAACTATGGCTACACCTTC. This chain connects TRBV7-9 to TRBJ1-2; 10 bases are a match to TRBD1. The germline CDR1 and CDR2 sequences are SEHNR and FQNEAQ (reference sequence). The V segment lost 7 bases and the J segment 2 bases; nucleotides outside the gene matches: 19. This CDR3 is 19 amino acids long.

The rearrangement joins TRBV6-5 to TRBJ2-7, with TRBD1 matching over 7 bases. V was clipped by 0 bases and J by 6 bases; unmatched bases: 5. This CDR3 contains 14 residues. Per the germline V gene, CDR1 is MNHEY and CDR2 is SVGAGI. The CDR3 DNA is TGTGCCAGCAGTTACTCAGGGGGCGCGGGCGAGCAGTACTTC. It yields the protein CASSYSGGAGEQYF.

The chain combines TRBV7-9 with TRBJ2-1; D possibly corresponds to TRBD2 (6 bases). The CDR3 spans 16 residues. V dropped 3 bases and J dropped 6 bases, with 18 bases sitting between them. Germline CDR1 SEHNR, CDR2 FQNEAQ (reference sequence). As DNA, the CDR3 is TGTGCCAGCAGCTTTACCCCGACTAGGGGCGCCAATGAGCAGTTCTTC. Protein sequence: CASSFTPTRGANEQFF.

This clone was seen just once. The chain joins TRBV27 to TRBJ2-5, with TRBD2 identical over 10 bases. J lost 1 base, V lost 2 bases, and 4 bases had no gene match. CDR3 length equals 16 residues. Germline lookup yields CDR1 MNHEY and CDR2 SMNVEV (reference sequence). The DNA of the CDR3 is TGTGCCAGCAGTTTAAGCGGGAGGGCCGGCCAAGAGACCCAGTACTTC. Translated: CASSLSGRAGQETQYF.

This clone was detected once. The chain recombines TRBV7-9 with TRBJ2-7; 8 bases align to TRBD2. The CDR3 spans 14 residues. Germline CDR1 SEHNR, CDR2 FQNEAQ (reference sequence). Unmatched junction bases numbered 7, after V lost 3 bases and J lost 6 bases. Written as DNA, the CDR3 is TGTGCCAGCAGCTTCGGAGGACTAGCAGGCGAGCAGTACTTC. It codes for CASSFGGLAGEQYF.

This chain links TRBV7-2 with TRBJ1-2; D might be TRBD1 (6 bases). The germline V gene encodes CDR1 SGHTA and CDR2 FQGNSA. Trimming removed 5 bases at V and 7 bases at J, with 20 bases between. The CDR3 has 15 residues. The DNA of the CDR3 is TGTGCCAGCAGCCCCGACCAACTACAGGGTTCTGGCTACACCTTC. Residues: CASSPDQLQGSGYTF.

The V call is TRBV10-2, the J call TRBJ1-6; D gene ambiguous. CDR1 is WSHSY and CDR2 is SAAADI in the germline V gene. The CDR3 is 14 amino acids. Trimming cost V 9 bases and J 6 bases, with 15 bases left between them. The CDR3 sequence: CASSDGVGNSPLHF. The CDR3 DNA reads as TGCGCCAGTTCGGACGGGGTGGGTAATTCACCCCTCCACTTT.

This chain connects TRBV7-2 to TRBJ2-1; TRBD2 matches at 8 bases. With V trimmed by 4 bases and J by 4 bases, 12 bases remained unmatched. Germline CDR1 reads SGHTA; CDR2 reads FQGNSA. The CDR3 extends over 17 amino acids. The CDR3 region has the DNA TGTGCCAGCAGCTCCCCCCCCGGCGGGAGGACATACAATGAGCAGTTCTTC. It codes for CASSSPPGGRTYNEQFF.

The rearrangement uses TRBV12-5 and TRBJ2-3; 7 positions agree with TRBD1. CDR1 LGHNT and CDR2 FRNRAP come from the germline V gene. V was pared by 6 bases and J by 3 bases, with 9 bases of the junction left unmatched. The CDR3 loop spans 15 amino acids. Here the CDR3 DNA reads TGTGCTAGTGGACAGGGACAGAGGGATACAGATACGCAGTATTTT. As protein: CASGQGQRDTDTQYF.

In this sample, this clone turned up a few times. J is TRBJ2-2 and V is TRBV27; 9 bases agree with TRBD2. The CDR3 consists of 18 residues. The junction had 11 bases not matched to a gene; V was cut back by 1 base and J by 5 bases. The germline V gene has CDR1 MNHEY and CDR2 SMNVEV (reference sequence). CDR3 in DNA: TGTGCCAGCAGTTTATATTGGCGGGAGGGCCCAAGGACCGGGGAGCTGTTTTTT. Protein sequence: CASSLYWREGPRTGELFF.

This rearrangement joins TRBV9 to TRBJ1-4; D remains ambiguous. The CDR3 totals 16 residues. V was clipped by 4 bases and J by 1 base, with 14 bases between them. CDR1 and CDR2 from the germline V gene are SGDLS and YYNGEE. CDR3 in amino acids: CASSRTYSRTNEKLFF. CDR3 coding DNA: TGTGCCAGCAGCCGAACCTACAGCAGAACTAATGAAAAACTGTTTTTT.

V is TRBV6-5 and J is TRBJ2-3; D remains unclear. This CDR3 comprises 15 residues. V lost 6 bases, J lost 2 bases, and 15 bases lay in between. CDR1 and CDR2 from the germline V gene are MNHEY and SVGAGI. This CDR3 is CASSLTDPFTDTQYF. The CDR3 coding sequence is TGTGCCAGCAGCCTGACTGATCCTTTCACAGATACGCAGTATTTT.

V gene TRBV5-1 combines with J gene TRBJ2-3; D might be TRBD2 (7 bases). Germline V gene data show CDR1 as SGHRS and CDR2 as YFSETQ. V was clipped by 4 bases and J by 4 bases, with 10 bases between them. CDR3 length: 13 residues. The CDR3 DNA reads TGCGCCAGCAGCGGGGAGGGGGCAGATACGCAGTATTTT. It is translated as CASSGEGADTQYF. The variable domain in full, with the rest retrieved from reference TRBV5-1 and TRBJ2-3, is KAGVTQTPRYLIKTRGQQVTLSCSPISGHRSVSWYQQTPGQGLQFLFEYFSETQRNKGNFPGRFSGRQFSNSRSEMNVSTLELGDSALYLCASSGEGADTQYFGPGTRLTVL.

This clone has only a few counts. The chain combines TRBV5-6 with TRBJ2-1; TRBD2 matches at 11 bases. The CDR3 contains 16 residues. Germline loops: CDR1 SGHDT, CDR2 YYEEEE. J gave up 6 bases and V 2 bases, and 7 bases lay outside the gene matches. The CDR3 coding sequence is TGTGCCAGCAGCTTTGGAACTAGCGGGGGTTCCAATGAGCAGTTCTTC. Amino acids: CASSFGTSGGSNEQFF.

V gene TRBV5-1 combines with J gene TRBJ1-1; D remains unclear. CDR3 length: 15 amino acids. V lost 5 bases, J lost 0 bases, and 14 bases lay in between. Germline assignment: CDR1 SGHRS and CDR2 YFSETQ. CDR3 region: CASSTNGKLNTEAFF. The CDR3 DNA is TGCGCCAGCAGTACGAACGGGAAGTTGAACACTGAAGCTTTCTTT.

This clone has only a few counts. The rearrangement uses TRBV28 and TRBJ1-5; 8 positions match TRBD1. The CDR3 consists of 13 residues. V dropped 5 bases and J dropped 8; count of bases not matched to a gene: 5. Germline assignment: CDR1 MDHEN and CDR2 SYDVKM. The CDR3 DNA reads TGTGCCAGCAGTGGAACGACAGGGGAGCCCCAGCATTTT. Residues: CASSGTTGEPQHF.

The rearrangement links TRBV5-1 to TRBJ1-2, with 11 bases matching TRBD1. Germline CDR1 reads SGHRS; CDR2 reads YFSETQ. The CDR3 totals 17 residues. The V segment lost 5 bases and the J segment 4 bases; nucleotides outside the gene matches: 13. The CDR3: CASSPGGQGAPGYGYTF. CDR3 nucleotides: TGCGCCAGCAGTCCGGGCGGACAGGGGGCGCCTGGCTATGGCTACACCTTC.

The chain is built from TRBV6-1 and TRBJ1-2; D gene ambiguous. In germline, CDR1 is MNHNS, CDR2 SASEGT. Trimming cost V 3 bases and J 3 bases, with 8 bases left between them. The CDR3 runs to 13 residues. The CDR3 loop reads CASSDVRDYGYTF. In nucleotides, the CDR3 is TGTGCCAGCAGTGACGTCCGAGACTATGGCTACACCTTC.

V gene TRBV9 combines with J gene TRBJ2-2, with D possibly TRBD2 on 6 matching bases. This CDR3 comprises 14 residues. V lost 3 bases to trimming and J lost 4 bases, with 10 bases between them. The germline V gene encodes CDR1 SGDLS and CDR2 YYNGEE. The CDR3 here is CASSEEGGTGELFF. DNA of the CDR3: TGTGCCAGCAGCGAGGAGGGAGGCACCGGGGAGCTGTTTTTT.

The count of this clone is one. The chain couples TRBV18 to TRBJ2-7; maybe TRBD2 (5 bases). Trimming stripped 3 bases from V and 3 bases from J, with 15 bases between. Germline-derived CDR1 and CDR2 are KGHSH and LQKENI. This CDR3 is built from 15 residues. CDR3: CASSPALGKLYEQYF. Here the CDR3 DNA reads TGTGCCAGCTCACCCGCACTAGGGAAGCTCTACGAGCAGTACTTC.

This CDR3 is CASSLSTGGGTQYF. Here the CDR3 DNA reads TGTGCCAGCAGCTTGTCGACAGGGGGGGGGACCCAGTACTTC. The V gene is TRBV5-4, the J gene TRBJ2-5, with 9 bases aligning to TRBD1. Per the germline V gene, CDR1 is SGHNT and CDR2 is YYREEE (reference sequence). V shed 1 base, J shed 7 bases, and the junction held 5 bases outside the gene matches. The CDR3 spans 14 residues.